What follows describes a single T cell receptor (beta chain). Its antigen is undetermined. TCRdb re-derived calls from the RT-PCR reads in MiXCR, one entry per CDR3 protein. The data show roughly 760,000 distinct CDR3 sequences, around 20% seen once. These data belong to a study of response to subunit inactivated influenza vaccine. Germline assignment: CDR1 MNHNS and CDR2 SASEGT. Trimming removed 5 bases from V and 4 bases from J; junction bases left unmatched: 9. The CDR3 has 15 amino acids. Study-wide findings and caveats: Only a handful of new T cells, the authors suggested, are recruited with each seasonal influenza vaccination.

The chain recombines TRBV6-1 with TRBJ1-1; TRBD1 aligns across 8 bases. The specimen was PBMCs from blood, collected 5 to 6 days after vaccination. The source of this sequence is a man aged 50 to 59 who received an inactivated influenza vaccine. The CDR3 loop is CASSPMYRGSTEAFF. The CDR3 nucleotides are TGTGCCAGCAGTCCCATGTACAGGGGGTCCACTGAAGCTTTCTTT.